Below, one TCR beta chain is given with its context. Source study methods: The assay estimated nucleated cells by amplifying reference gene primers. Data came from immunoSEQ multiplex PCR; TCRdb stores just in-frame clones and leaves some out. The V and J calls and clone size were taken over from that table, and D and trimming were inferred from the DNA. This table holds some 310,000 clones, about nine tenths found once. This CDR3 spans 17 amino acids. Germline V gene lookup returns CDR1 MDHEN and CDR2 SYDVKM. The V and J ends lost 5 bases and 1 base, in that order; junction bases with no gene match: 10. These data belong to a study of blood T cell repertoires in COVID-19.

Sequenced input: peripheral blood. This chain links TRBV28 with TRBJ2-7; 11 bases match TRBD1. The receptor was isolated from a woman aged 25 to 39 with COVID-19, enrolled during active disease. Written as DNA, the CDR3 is TGTGCCAGCAGTAACTTACACGGGACAGGGGGATCCTACGAGCAGTACTTC. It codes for CASSNLHGTGGSYEQYF.